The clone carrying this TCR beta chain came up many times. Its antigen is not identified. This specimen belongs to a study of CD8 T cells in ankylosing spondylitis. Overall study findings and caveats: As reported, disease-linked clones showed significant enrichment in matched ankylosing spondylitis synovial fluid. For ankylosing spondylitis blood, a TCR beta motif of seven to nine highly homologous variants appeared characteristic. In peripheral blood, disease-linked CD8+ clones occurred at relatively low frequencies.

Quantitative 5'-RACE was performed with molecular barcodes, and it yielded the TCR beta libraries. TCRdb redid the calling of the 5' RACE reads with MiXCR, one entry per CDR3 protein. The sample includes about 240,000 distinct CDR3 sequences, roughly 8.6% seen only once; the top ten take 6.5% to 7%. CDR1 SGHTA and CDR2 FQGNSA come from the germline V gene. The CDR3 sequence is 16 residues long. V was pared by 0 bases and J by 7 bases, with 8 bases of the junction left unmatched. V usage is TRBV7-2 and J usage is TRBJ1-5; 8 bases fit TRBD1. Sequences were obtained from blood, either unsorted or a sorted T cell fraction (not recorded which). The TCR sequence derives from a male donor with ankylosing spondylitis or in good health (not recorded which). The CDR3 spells CASSLANGQGQQPQHF. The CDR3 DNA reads TGTGCCAGCAGCTTAGCGAATGGACAGGGACAACAGCCCCAGCATTTT.